Each of the 15 T cell receptor beta chains below was sequenced from the same sample in a study of T cell responses to AZD1222 COVID-19 vaccine. TCRdb keeps only in-frame clones here, not all; method: immunoSEQ multiplex PCR. The top ten clones hold over 1.5% of a sample with 200,000 to 250,000 clones, around 94% of them seen once. Source: peripheral blood, taken 28 days after the second dose of the MenACWY control vaccine. The receptors were gathered from an adult who received the MenACWY meningococcal vaccine as a control.

As concerns this clone: Germline is not matched at one junction end, which may reflect a read error. The V call is TRBV9, the J call TRBJ1-1; a possible D gene is TRBD1 (6 bases). This CDR3 spans 15 amino acids. The germline CDR1 and CDR2 sequences are SGDLS and YYNGEE. CDR3 bases: TGTGCCTGCAGCGTAGTAGGGGCAGGGGACACTGAAGCTTTCTTT. This codes for CACSVVGAGDTEAFF. Looking up the rest from reference TRBV9 and TRBJ1-1 gives the full variable domain: DSGVTQTPKHLITATGQRVTLRCSPRSGDLSVYWYQQSLDQGLQFLIQYYNGEERAKGNILERFSAQQFPDLHSELNLSSLELGDSALYFCACSVVGAGDTEAFFGQGTRLTVV.

The chain uses TRBV9 and TRBJ2-1; D is unresolved. The CDR3 contains 14 residues. Trimming cost V 3 bases and J 8 bases, with 15 bases left between them. CDR1 is SGDLS and CDR2 is YYNGEE in the germline V gene. For the CDR3, the DNA is TGTGCCAGCAGCGGTACCCCCACGGATGATGAGCAGTTCTTC. It codes for CASSGTPTDDEQFF.

The rearrangement uses TRBV3-1 (or the pseudogene TRBV3-2) and TRBJ1-4; D uncertain. V shed 5 bases and J shed 3 bases, with 19 bases lying between them. From germline, CDR1 is LGHDT and CDR2 YNNKEL (reference sequence). The length of the CDR3 is 17 residues. CDR3 bases: TGTGCCAGCAGCGCCCGGGCCTTTCTAGGTGCTAATGAAAAACTGTTTTTT. Translating it yields CASSARAFLGANEKLFF.

The chain employs TRBV6-7 and TRBJ2-4, with D tentatively TRBD1 (6 bases). TRBV6-7 is designated an ORF whose function remains uncertain. Trimming took off 0 bases at V and 0 bases at J, with 15 bases between the two ends. This CDR3 comprises 18 residues. In DNA form, the CDR3 reads TGTGCCAGCAGTTACTCGAACAGGGACATACCAGCCAAAAACATTCAGTACTTC. It is translated as CASSYSNRDIPAKNIQYF.

The V call is TRBV7-2, the J call TRBJ1-2, with 8 nucleotides matching TRBD1. The CDR3 has 13 amino acids. J lost 8 bases, V lost 3 bases, and 5 bases had no gene match. CDR1 is SGHTA, CDR2 FQGNSA, per germline. The CDR3 sequence is CASSFLTGEGYTF. In DNA, the CDR3 is TGTGCCAGCAGCTTTTTGACAGGGGAAGGCTACACCTTC.

The CDR3 spells CASSPFGSSSYEQYF. DNA of the CDR3: TGTGCCAGCAGCCCCTTTGGGTCCAGCTCCTACGAGCAGTACTTC. J is TRBJ2-7 and V is TRBV7-9; D is undetermined. Between the trimmed V and J ends, which lost 5 bases and 0 bases, there was a span of 14 bases. The CDR3 loop spans 15 amino acids. Germline V gene data show CDR1 as SEHNR and CDR2 as FQNEAQ (reference sequence).

The chain joins TRBV6-5 to TRBJ1-6; D unclear. Trimming removed 5 bases at V and 4 bases at J, with 6 bases between. The CDR3 runs 13 residues. Germline CDR1 reads MNHEY; CDR2 reads SVGAGI. CDR3 in amino acids: CASSSLYNSPLHF. The CDR3 DNA sequence: TGTGCCAGCAGTAGCCTTTATAATTCACCCCTCCACTTT.

The chain employs TRBV15 and TRBJ2-7; no clear D. The CDR3 has 16 residues. The V and J ends lost 0 bases and 0 bases respectively, with 12 bases between them. In germline, CDR1 is LNHNV, CDR2 YYDKDF (reference sequence). The CDR3 DNA follows: TGTGCCACCAGCAGAGATCAATTACCTAGCTCCTACGAGCAGTACTTC. Protein sequence: CATSRDQLPSSYEQYF.

V and J are TRBV30 and TRBJ1-2; no clear D. The germline gives CDR1 GTSNPN, CDR2 SVGIG (reference sequence). CDR3 length: 14 amino acids. V was shortened by 0 bases and J by 0 bases, with 8 bases between the two germline ends. The CDR3 sequence is CAWSVLQANYGYTF. The CDR3 DNA reads TGTGCCTGGAGTGTACTGCAAGCTAACTATGGCTACACCTTC.

This chain joins TRBV12-3 or TRBV12-4 and TRBJ1-2; 9 nucleotides align to TRBD1. Unmatched junction bases numbered 6, after V lost 7 bases and J lost 6 bases. CDR3 length: 13 amino acids. CDR3 sequence reads: CASITGTGNGYTF. In nucleotides, the CDR3 is TGTGCCAGCATCACAGGGACAGGGAATGGCTACACCTTC.

The chain is built from TRBV5-6 and TRBJ1-5; D is uncertain. This CDR3 is 14 amino acids long. V was cut by 1 base and J by 1 base, with 6 bases left in between. CDR1 is SGHDT, CDR2 YYEEEE, per germline. CDR3 sequence (DNA): TGTGCCAGCAGCTTGAGTCCGAGCAATCAGCCCCAGCATTTT. Translating it yields CASSLSPSNQPQHF.

The chain has TRBV19 and TRBJ2-7; 7 bases match TRBD2. The CDR3 has 15 amino acids. Germline loops: CDR1 LNHDA, CDR2 SQIVND (reference sequence). J was trimmed by 2 bases and V by 2 bases; bases with no gene match: 6. The CDR3 reads CASSILAATAYEQYF. The CDR3 nucleotides are TGTGCCAGTAGTATACTAGCGGCGACGGCCTACGAGCAGTACTTC.

The chain employs TRBV5-5 and TRBJ1-5, with 8 nucleotides matching TRBD1. Germline trimming cut 5 bases from V and 5 bases from J; bases unmatched to any gene: 6. The CDR3 extends over 14 amino acids. Germline V gene lookup returns CDR1 SGHKS and CDR2 YYEKEE (reference sequence). CDR3: CASSPGQGYQPQHF. The CDR3 DNA sequence: TGTGCCAGCAGTCCAGGACAGGGTTATCAGCCCCAGCATTTT.

The chain recombines TRBV7-3 with TRBJ2-6; tentative D call: TRBD1 (6 bases). From germline, CDR1 is SGHTA and CDR2 FQGTGA. The V gene lost 1 base and the J gene lost 0 bases, with 16 bases spanning the gap. This CDR3 is built from 19 residues. In DNA form, the CDR3 reads TGTGCCAGCAGCTTAAGACCCGGACAGCGATACTCTGGGGCCAACGTCCTGACTTTC. It specifies CASSLRPGQRYSGANVLTF.

This clone was detected once. V usage is TRBV28 and J usage is TRBJ1-1; 12 bases are a match to TRBD1. Trimming at V came to 6 bases and at J to 0 bases, leaving 8 bases not matched to a gene. There are 17 residues in the CDR3. Per the germline V gene, CDR1 is MDHEN and CDR2 is SYDVKM. The CDR3 sequence is CASRLGQGATMNTEAFF. Here the CDR3 DNA reads TGTGCCAGCAGGTTGGGACAGGGGGCAACCATGAACACTGAAGCTTTCTTT.